Each of the 9 T cell receptor beta chains below was sequenced from the same sample in a study of breast tumors, draining lymph nodes, adjacent tissues. One entry per CDR3 protein, called by TCRdb with MiXCR from the multiplex PCR reads. The profile shows 55,000 to 75,000 distinct CDR3 sequences, roughly 44% of them singletons. The sequenced material came from breast tumor tissue. Source of these receptors: a female donor with breast cancer. Some clones in this sample may be carry-over from other donors' samples.

This clonotype was counted a single time. CDR3 nucleotide sequence: TGCAGTGCTAGAGCTCCCCCGGCGGAGCTGTTTTTT. Protein sequence: CSARAPPAELFF. The V and J genes are TRBV20-1 and TRBJ2-2; D uncertain. This CDR3 has 12 amino acids. Trimming removed 1 base from V and 10 bases from J, with 10 bases in between. CDR1 and CDR2 (germline): DFQATT, SNEGSKA (reference sequence).

Concerning this clonotype: One base away lies a much larger clone, so this may be a sequencing read error. The genes are TRBV7-2 and TRBJ1-2; 9 positions agree with TRBD1. The germline V gene encodes CDR1 SGHTA and CDR2 FQGNSA. The CDR3 is 14 amino acids. CDR3 DNA sequence: TGTGCCGGCAGCGTACAGGGGGCGCTAGAGGGCTACACCTTC. This gives the protein CAGSVQGALEGYTF.

V gene TRBV10-2 combines with J gene TRBJ1-3; 7 nucleotides align to TRBD1. V shed 8 bases and J 0 bases; nucleotides not matched to a gene: 7. Germline V gene sequence: CDR1 WSHSY, CDR2 SAAADI. CDR3 size: 15 residues. CDR3 in amino acids: CASSGTAGSGNTIYF. Here the CDR3 DNA reads TGCGCCAGCTCAGGGACAGCAGGCTCTGGAAACACCATATATTTT.

Notes on this clonotype: Being one base from a much bigger clone, this may be a read error. This chain joins TRBV6-2 or TRBV6-3 and TRBJ1-6; D gene ambiguous. Germline CDR1 and CDR2: MNHEY and SVGEGT. The CDR3 covers 13 residues. The V end lost 6 bases, the J end lost 11 bases, and 14 bases lay between the germline ends. CDR3 loop: CASRALLNPPLHF. The DNA for the CDR3 is TGTGCCAGCAGGGCTCTGTTAAATCCACCCCTCCACTTT.

In regard to this clonotype: At one of its ends the junction is not consistent with the germline gene, which may arise from a read error. The genes are TRBV4-3 and TRBJ2-2; TRBD1 is a possible D gene (7 bases). Germline V gene data show CDR1 as LGHNA and CDR2 as YSLEER. This CDR3 comprises 17 residues. In DNA form, the CDR3 reads TGCGCCAGCAGCCAAGATCTCAGGGGGGTTGACACCGGCGAGCTGTTTTTT. Residues: CASSQDLRGVDTGELFF.

This clonotype was recorded at least ten times. The chain uses TRBV2 and TRBJ2-5, with 7 bases matching TRBD1. This CDR3 spans 17 amino acids. Losses at the gene ends were 7 bases for V and 4 bases for J; bases not matched to a gene: 18. The germline V gene has CDR1 SNHLY and CDR2 FYNNEI. In DNA, the CDR3 is TGTGCCAGCATGCCAATTCGACAGGGCCGGGGTAGAGAGACCCAGTACTTC. As protein: CASMPIRQGRGRETQYF.

With respect to this clonotype: A much larger clone sits a single nucleotide away, making a read error possible. The chain employs TRBV20-1 and TRBJ2-7, with D perhaps TRBD2 (5 bases). The CDR3 contains 14 residues. CDR1 and CDR2 from the germline V gene are DFQATT and SNEGSKA (reference sequence). The V gene lost 1 base and the J gene lost 6 bases, with 16 bases spanning the gap. This chain's CDR3 is CSARVPGTHAEQYF. The CDR3, as DNA: TGCAGTGCTAGAGTACCGGGAACTCACGCCGAGCAGTACTTC.

In the case of this clonotype: The missing conserved phenylalanine or tryptophan at the end of this CDR3 makes a read error likely. The DNA is omitted, as the CDR3 cannot be located on it reliably, and the CDR3 follows TCRdb's listing. The J gene is TRBJ1-6, the V gene TRBV19; no check of the table's D call, TRBD1, against the DNA was made. The CDR3 is 17 amino acids long, termini counted. From germline, CDR1 is LNHDA and CDR2 SQIVND (reference sequence). CDR3 protein: CASSMDRASSYNSPLPS.

This clonotype was recorded many times. A junction end diverges from the germline sequence, so it may reflect a read error. This rearrangement joins TRBV6-5 to TRBJ1-6; TRBD1 matches at 9 bases. Germline V CDR1 and CDR2: MNHEY, SVGAGI. The CDR3 consists of 19 residues. CDR3 sequence (DNA): TGTGCCAGCAGTCACTCGATTCCGACAGGGGGCTCCTATAATTCACCCCTCCACTTT. The encoded protein is CASSHSIPTGGSYNSPLHF.